This T cell receptor (beta chain) was captured in a study of blood T cell repertoires in COVID-19. TCRdb keeps only in-frame clones here, not all; method: immunoSEQ multiplex PCR. Here the sample spans about 130,000 clones, roughly three quarters being singletons. CDR1 and CDR2 (germline): SGHVS, FQNEAQ. The CDR3 is 15 amino acids. The junction had 7 bases not matched to a gene; V was cut back by 2 bases and J by 6 bases. The chain couples TRBV7-8 to TRBJ1-2; 9 positions agree with TRBD1. The receptor's source is a woman between 70 and 85 years old with COVID-19, enrolled during active disease. Sample: peripheral blood. CDR3 residues: CASSLSTGQGNGYTF. CDR3 DNA sequence: TGTGCCAGCAGCTTATCTACGGGACAGGGTAATGGCTACACCTTC.